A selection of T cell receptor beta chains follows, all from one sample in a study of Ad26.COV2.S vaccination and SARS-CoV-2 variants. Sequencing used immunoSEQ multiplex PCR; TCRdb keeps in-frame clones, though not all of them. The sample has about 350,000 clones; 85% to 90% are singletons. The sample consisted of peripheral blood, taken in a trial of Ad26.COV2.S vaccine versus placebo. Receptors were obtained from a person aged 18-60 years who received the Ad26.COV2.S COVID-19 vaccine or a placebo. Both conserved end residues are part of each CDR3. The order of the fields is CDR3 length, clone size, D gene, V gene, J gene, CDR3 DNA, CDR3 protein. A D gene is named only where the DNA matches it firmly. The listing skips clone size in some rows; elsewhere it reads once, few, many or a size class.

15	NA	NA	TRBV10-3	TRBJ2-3	TGTGCCATCAGTGAGGCACAGGGATCGCCAGATACGCAGTATTTT	CAISEAQGSPDTQYF
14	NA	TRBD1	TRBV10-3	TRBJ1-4	TGTGCCATCAGTGCTGGACAGGGTGTTGAAAAACTGTTTTTT	CAISAGQGVEKLFF
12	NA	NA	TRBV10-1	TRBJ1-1	TGCGCCAGCAGTGAGCGGGACACTGAAGCTTTCTTT	CASSERDTEAFF
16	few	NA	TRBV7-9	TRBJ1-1	TGTGCCAGCAGCCAAGGAAGTGGGCCTATGAACACTGAAGCTTTCTTT	CASSQGSGPMNTEAFF
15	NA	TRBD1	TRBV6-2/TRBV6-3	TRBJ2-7	TGTGCCAGCAGTTATCGGGGGACAGGGATCTACGAGCAGTACTTC	CASSYRGTGIYEQYF
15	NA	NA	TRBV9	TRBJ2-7	TGTGCCAGCAGCGTAGACACAGGGTACACCTACGAGCAGTACTTC	CASSVDTGYTYEQYF
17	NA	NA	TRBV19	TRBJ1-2	TGTGCCAGTAGTATCCCCCTCAGGGAAAGGGGTAACTATGGCTACACCTTC	CASSIPLRERGNYGYTF
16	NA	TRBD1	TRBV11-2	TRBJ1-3	TGTGCCAGCAGCCCGGACAGGCCTTCCCCTGGAAACACCATATATTTT	CASSPDRPSPGNTIYF
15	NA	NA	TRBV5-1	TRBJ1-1	TGCGCCAGCAGCTTTAGCGCGCTCCGTAGTACTGAAGCTTTCTTT	CASSFSALRSTEAFF
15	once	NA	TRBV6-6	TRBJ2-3	TGTGCCAGCAATCTCGACCGGGCCGGCTCAGATACGCAGTATTTT	CASNLDRAGSDTQYF
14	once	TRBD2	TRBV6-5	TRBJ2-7	TGTGCCAGCAGACTTGCACTAGCGGGAGGCGAGCAGTACTTC	CASRLALAGGEQYF